This T cell receptor beta chain was profiled in a study of blood T cell repertoires in COVID-19. Study details: Acute and convalescent COVID-19 specimens originated in the United States, Italy and Spain.

Methods used by the authors: Cell counts per sample came from amplifying reference gene primers. Here immunoSEQ multiplex PCR was the method, and the copy in TCRdb shows in-frame clones only, minus some. V and J calls and clone size are as listed in that table; D and trimming were resolved from the DNA. The sample holds a few hundred thousand clones, about 90% seen once. CDR1 and CDR2 (germline): ENHRY, SYGVKD. Between the trimmed V and J ends, which lost 5 bases and 0 bases, there was a span of 8 bases. CDR3 length: 14 residues. Cohorts were determined from participant-reported clinical history. Resolution of symptoms, clearance, or two negative PCRs was present in recovered Cohort 3 donors.

Sample: PBMCs or T cells enriched from blood (not recorded which). This sequence originates from a woman in her 30s who had recovered from COVID-19. This chain uses TRBV10-3 with TRBJ1-3; D is unresolved. The CDR3 region is CAISYGSSGNTIYF. CDR3 nucleotide sequence: TGTGCCATCAGTTATGGCAGCTCTGGAAACACCATATATTTT.